This T cell receptor beta chain was captured in a study of T cells expressing NK-cell markers. About the study: Cells sorted as CD3+CD56+NKG2C+, CD3+CD56+NKG2C- and CD3+CD56-NKG2C+ T cells supplied the TCR beta repertoires. Sequenced donors, eight in total, included seven who were HCMV-seropositive and one who was seronegative.

The study's findings and limits: Unclear, still, was the HCMV specificity of the expanded NKG2C+ T cell clones.

Production of TCR beta cDNA relied on 5'RACE template switching with UMIs. For each CDR3 protein, TCRdb gives one entry from its re-call of the 5' RACE reads, without DNA. The sample totals approximately 380,000 distinct CDR3 sequences. Note on this clonotype: The target antigen is unknown.

The sequencing input was blood T cells: a sorted CD56 or NKG2C T cell subset, CD4+ or CD8+ T cells, or bulk PBMC T cells (not recorded which). The receptor was isolated from a man aged 18-70 years in good health.

The CDR3 is CASSLGSLGTQYF. The chain has TRBV12-3 or TRBV12-4 and TRBJ2-5; TCRdb returns TRBD2, unconfirmable since there is no DNA. The CDR3 runs to 13 residues.